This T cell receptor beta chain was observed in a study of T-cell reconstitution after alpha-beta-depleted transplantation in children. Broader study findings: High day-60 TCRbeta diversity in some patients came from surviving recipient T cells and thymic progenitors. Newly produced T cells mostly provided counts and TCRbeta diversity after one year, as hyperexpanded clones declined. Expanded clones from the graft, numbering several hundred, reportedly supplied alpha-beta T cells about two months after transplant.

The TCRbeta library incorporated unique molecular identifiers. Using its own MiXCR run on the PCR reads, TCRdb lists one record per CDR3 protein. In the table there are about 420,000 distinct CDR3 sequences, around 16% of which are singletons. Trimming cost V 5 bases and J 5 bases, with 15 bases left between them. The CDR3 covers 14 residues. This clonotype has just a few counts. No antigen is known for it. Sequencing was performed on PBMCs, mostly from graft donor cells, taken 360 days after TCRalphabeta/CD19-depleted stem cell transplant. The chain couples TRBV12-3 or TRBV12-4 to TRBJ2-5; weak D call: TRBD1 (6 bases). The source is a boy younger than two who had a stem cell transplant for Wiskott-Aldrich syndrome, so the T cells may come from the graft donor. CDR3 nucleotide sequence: TGTGCCAGCAGTACACGACAGGTCAGGGAGACCCAGTACTTC. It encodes CASSTRQVRETQYF.